A single T cell receptor beta chain is shown here with its context. V shed 3 bases, J shed 4 bases, and the junction held 12 bases outside the gene matches. The CDR3 is made up of 17 amino acids. CDR1 is LGHNA and CDR2 is YSLEER in the germline V gene. The repertoire was sequenced with immunoSEQ multiplex PCR; TCRdb's copy has only in-frame clones and lacks some. Of 50,000 to 85,000 clones listed, roughly 77% are singletons. This sample is part of a study of blood T cell repertoires in COVID-19. Across the whole study: Sites in the United States, Italy and Spain provided acute and convalescent COVID-19 samples. Nucleic acid was either cDNA or gDNA, and it came from T cells, B-cell-depleted T cells, or PBMCs.

What was sequenced was peripheral blood. The chain has TRBV4-3 and TRBJ1-2; 9 nucleotides line up with TRBD1. This clonotype was sampled from a human donor in a cohort sampled during active COVID-19. The CDR3 DNA is TGCGCCAGCAGCCAGGACTACCAACCGGGACAGGGCTATGGCTACACCTTC. Amino acid sequence: CASSQDYQPGQGYGYTF.